A selection of T cell receptor beta chains follows, all from one sample in a study of blood T cells in healthy people across ages. TCRdb analysed the 5' RACE reads with MiXCR anew, one entry per CDR3 protein. Among about 830,000 distinct CDR3 sequences listed, approximately 67% were seen once. Sequencing used blood. These receptors all come from a man aged 25-40 years in good health. CDR3s include the opening cysteine and the closing phenylalanine or tryptophan. The D gene is left open where the match is weak. Only part of the rows carry a size: once, few, many, or a class if the clone is expanded.

v_call	j_call	d_call	clone_size	cdr3_aa	cdr3_nt
TRBV9	TRBJ2-1	TRBD2	.	CASSVSGGYYNEQFF	TGTGCCAGCAGCGTTAGCGGGGGGTATTACAATGAGCAGTTCTTC
TRBV29-1	TRBJ2-5	.	.	CSVKDLLRHHQGTQYF	TGCAGCGTTAAAGATCTTCTCCGGCACCACCAGGGGACCCAGTACTTC
TRBV7-9	TRBJ1-1	.	.	CASSLSRGSTEAFF	TGTGCCAGCAGCTTAAGCCGTGGCAGCACTGAAGCTTTCTTT
TRBV4-2	TRBJ2-7	.	.	CASSQATYYEQYF	TGTGCCAGCAGCCAAGCGACCTACTACGAGCAGTACTTC
TRBV7-2	TRBJ1-2	TRBD1	.	CASRLPGQGFGYTF	TGTGCCAGCAGACTTCCGGGACAGGGGTTCGGCTACACCTTC
TRBV20-1	TRBJ2-5	TRBD1	.	CSARARTGLRETQYF	TGCAGTGCTAGAGCCCGGACAGGGCTACGGGAGACCCAGTACTTC
TRBV28	TRBJ2-3	TRBD2	few	CASSPLAGGPTDTQYF	TGTGCCAGCTCCCCCCTAGCGGGGGGGCCCACAGATACGCAGTATTTT
TRBV2	TRBJ2-1	.	.	CASSEAYGLSSSYNEQFF	TGTGCCAGCAGTGAAGCTTATGGACTCAGTAGCTCCTACAATGAGCAGTTCTTC
TRBV12-3/TRBV12-4	TRBJ2-3	.	.	CASSLWDTQYF	TGTGCCAGCAGTCTTTGGGATACGCAGTATTTT
TRBV5-8	TRBJ2-7	.	few	CASSLGAGPFHEQYF	TGTGCCAGCAGCTTGGGGGCAGGCCCTTTCCACGAGCAGTACTTC
TRBV4-2	TRBJ2-7	TRBD1	.	CASSQDRTGILYEQYF	TGTGCCAGCAGCCAAGATCGGACAGGGATCCTATACGAGCAGTACTTC
TRBV9	TRBJ2-1	.	few	CASSVEKGPYNEQFF	TGTGCCAGCAGCGTAGAAAAGGGGCCCTACAATGAGCAGTTCTTC
TRBV14	TRBJ1-2	.	.	CASSPGWAYGYTF	TGTGCCAGCAGCCCTGGGTGGGCCTATGGCTACACCTTC
TRBV28	TRBJ2-7	.	many	CASSPGLPYEQYF	TGTGCCAGCAGTCCGGGACTCCCCTACGAGCAGTACTTC
TRBV12-3/TRBV12-4	TRBJ1-6	.	.	CASSTSAGSPLHF	TGTGCCAGCAGTACCTCGGCGGGTTCACCCCTCCACTTT
TRBV7-3	TRBJ2-3	TRBD1	.	CASSPWTGGPDTQYF	TGTGCCAGCAGCCCGTGGACAGGGGGCCCAGATACGCAGTATTTT
TRBV5-1	TRBJ2-5	.	.	CASSPSGWTQYF	TGCGCCAGCAGCCCCAGCGGTTGGACCCAGTACTTC
TRBV27	TRBJ1-2	.	few	CASSSPGGTDGYTF	TGTGCCAGCAGCTCACCTGGCGGGACTGATGGCTACACCTTC
TRBV12-3/TRBV12-4	TRBJ2-3	TRBD2	.	CATSGTSGPRLAQYF	TGTGCCACCTCCGGGACTAGCGGGCCCCGCCTCGCCCAGTATTTT
TRBV20-1	TRBJ2-1	TRBD2	.	CSASWSGGYNEQFF	TGCAGTGCTAGCTGGAGCGGGGGGTACAATGAGCAGTTCTTC
TRBV7-9	TRBJ2-5	TRBD2	.	CASSLLISGGGETQYF	TGTGCCAGCAGCTTATTAATTAGCGGGGGGGGAGAGACCCAGTACTTC
TRBV6-5	TRBJ2-5	.	few	CASSFAGSRETQYF	TGTGCCAGCAGTTTCGCGGGGTCTCGGGAGACCCAGTACTTC
TRBV4-2	TRBJ2-3	.	.	CASSPDLVAQYF	TGTGCCAGCAGCCCTGACTTGGTTGCGCAGTATTTT
TRBV9	TRBJ2-7	.	.	CASSATGTGTSEQYF	TGTGCCAGCAGCGCGACCGGGACAGGGACTAGCGAGCAGTACTTC
TRBV7-2	TRBJ2-2	TRBD2	few	CASSILGRGLMNTGELFF	TGTGCCAGCAGCATACTTGGGCGGGGACTAATGAACACCGGGGAGCTGTTTTTT
TRBV3-1	TRBJ2-3	.	.	CASSQDFSGTLSTDTQYF	TGTGCCAGCAGCCAGGATTTTTCCGGGACACTTAGCACAGATACGCAGTATTTT
TRBV6-5	TRBJ1-2	.	few	CASSYGIRYGYTF	TGTGCCAGCAGTTACGGGATCCGCTATGGCTACACCTTC
TRBV6-2/TRBV6-3	TRBJ2-7	TRBD1	few	CASSWTGTGGYEQYF	TGTGCCAGCAGCTGGACCGGGACAGGGGGCTACGAGCAGTACTTC
TRBV12-3/TRBV12-4	TRBJ1-2	TRBD1	.	CASSSTGKGYTF	TGTGCCAGCAGTTCGACAGGGAAGGGCTACACCTTC